A single sample gave rise to the 29 T cell receptor beta chains below, sequenced in a study of blood T cells in healthy people across ages. Together with a sample-barcoded 5' primer, a J-beta primer mix was included in a second PCR lasting about 6 to 12 cycles. Each CDR3 protein gets one entry after TCRdb re-called the 5' RACE reads with MiXCR. Of 800,000 to 1,000,000 distinct CDR3 sequences in the sample, roughly 43% are singletons; the top ten hold over 10%. The sequenced sample was blood. These receptor sequences come from a man aged 25 to 45 in good health.

This chain uses TRBV29-1 with TRBJ2-4; the D gene is possibly TRBD1 (5 bases). TRBJ2-7 matches the DNA end more closely, so the J call is doubtful. The germline gives CDR1 SQVTM, CDR2 ANQGSEA. CDR3 length: 14 amino acids. The chain's CDR3 is CSVEAPDSTYEQYF. The CDR3 DNA follows: TGCAGCGTTGAAGCCCCCGACAGCACATACGAGCAGTACTTC.

The chain is built from TRBV12-3 or TRBV12-4 and TRBJ2-4; D possibly corresponds to TRBD2 (6 bases). The J call is doubtful: the DNA matches TRBJ2-7 better. The CDR3 runs 16 residues. The CDR3 DNA reads TGTGCCAGCAGTTTGCGGGGCAGCGGTAAGCTCTACGAGCAGTACTTC. Encoded protein: CASSLRGSGKLYEQYF.

This clonotype turned up a few times. The genes are TRBV4-2 and TRBJ1-5; tentative D call: TRBD1 (6 bases). CDR1 is LGHNA and CDR2 is YNFKEQ in the germline V gene. V was shortened by 1 base and J by 7 bases, with 14 bases between the two germline ends. This CDR3 comprises 15 residues. Here the CDR3 reads CASSQGGGPRQPQHF. DNA for the CDR3: TGTGCCAGCAGCCAAGGAGGGGGGCCAAGGCAGCCCCAGCATTTT.

This clonotype was observed a few times. This CDR3 is CSARRNTEAFF. CDR3 nucleotide sequence: TGCAGTGCTAGAAGGAACACTGAAGCTTTCTTT. This sequence joins TRBV20-1 and TRBJ1-1, with D unresolved. The CDR3 is 11 amino acids. Trimming shortened V by 2 bases and J by 1 base, and 2 bases separated the two germline ends. Per the germline V gene, CDR1 is DFQATT and CDR2 is SNEGSKA (reference sequence).

This clonotype has only a few counts. This chain uses TRBV9 with TRBJ2-7; 7 bases fit TRBD1. Germline V gives CDR1 SGDLS, CDR2 YYNGEE. This CDR3 contains 14 residues. Germline trimming cut 2 bases from V and 3 bases from J; bases unmatched to any gene: 5. The CDR3 coding sequence is TGTGCCAGCAGCGTCCAGGACAGGTACTACGAGCAGTACTTC. Its protein is CASSVQDRYYEQYF.

This clonotype was detected only a few times. This chain joins TRBV11-3 and TRBJ2-1, with D possibly matching TRBD2 (6 bases). Trimming shortened V by 7 bases and J by 3 bases, and 16 bases separated the two germline ends. The CDR3 has 15 residues. Germline lookup yields CDR1 SGHNT and CDR2 YENEEA. CDR3 nucleotide sequence: TGTGCCAGCACGCAGGGCAGGGAGGTCTACAATGAGCAGTTCTTC. It encodes CASTQGREVYNEQFF.

J is TRBJ2-5 and V is TRBV4-1; 7 bases align to TRBD1. V lost 2 bases and J lost 11; bases outside the gene matches: 23. The germline CDR1 and CDR2 sequences are MGHRA and YSYEKL. CDR3 size: 18 residues. In DNA form, the CDR3 reads TGCGCCAGCAGCCAAAAACGCTTGGGAGAGACAGGGTTCGGGGAGCAGTACTTC. Residues: CASSQKRLGETGFGEQYF.

Only one count was recorded for this clonotype. The chain links TRBV5-1 to TRBJ1-1, with D possibly being TRBD1 (6 bases). The CDR3 contains 14 residues. The germline V gene has CDR1 SGHRS and CDR2 YFSETQ. The V gene lost 3 bases and the J gene lost 0 bases, with 9 bases spanning the gap. The CDR3 DNA reads as TGCGCCAGCAGCTGGGGGCCAGTGAACACTGAAGCTTTCTTT. Translating gives CASSWGPVNTEAFF.

The genes are TRBV4-1 and TRBJ2-3; the match to TRBD1 covers 8 bases. Germline lookup yields CDR1 MGHRA and CDR2 YSYEKL. The CDR3 is 16 amino acids. V gave up 1 base and J gave up 2 bases; unmatched junction bases: 5. CDR3 protein: CASSQVWGQATDTQYF. CDR3 bases: TGCGCCAGCAGCCAAGTGTGGGGACAGGCCACAGATACGCAGTATTTT.

This chain's CDR3 is CASRGGASYNEQYF. The CDR3 DNA is TGTGCCAGCCGCGGGGGGGCTTCCTACAATGAGCAGTACTTC. The chain links TRBV6-5 to TRBJ2-1, with 9 bases fitting TRBD2. The DNA end lines up better with TRBJ2-7; the J call may be wrong. In germline, CDR1 is MNHEY, CDR2 SVGAGI. The CDR3 contains 14 residues.

This rearrangement joins TRBV6-5 to TRBJ2-2; D is possibly TRBD2 (6 bases). V lost 6 bases to trimming and J lost 8 bases, with 22 bases between them. CDR3 length: 16 residues. Germline V gene lookup returns CDR1 MNHEY and CDR2 SVGAGI. CDR3 in DNA: TGTGCCAGCAGCTACCGTCGACTAGTTGTGAAAGGGGAGCTGTTTTTT. Protein product: CASSYRRLVVKGELFF.

This clonotype was detected many times. This chain connects TRBV9 to TRBJ1-6; no reliable D call. Germline V gives CDR1 SGDLS, CDR2 YYNGEE. The V gene lost 0 bases and the J gene lost 4 bases, with 5 bases spanning the gap. There are 14 residues in the CDR3. CDR3 region: CASSVAEYNSPLHF. The CDR3 nucleotides are TGTGCCAGCAGCGTAGCGGAGTATAATTCACCCCTCCACTTT. The variable domain in full, completed from reference TRBV9 and TRBJ1-6, reads DSGVTQTPKHLITATGQRVTLRCSPRSGDLSVYWYQQSLDQGLQFLIQYYNGEERAKGNILERFSAQQFPDLHSELNLSSLELGDSALYFCASSVAEYNSPLHFGNGTRLTVT.

The chain carries TRBV9 and TRBJ2-2; 14 positions agree with TRBD2. CDR3 length equals 16 residues. V was pared by 4 bases and J by 8 bases, with 7 bases of the junction left unmatched. Germline loops: CDR1 SGDLS, CDR2 YYNGEE. In nucleotides, the CDR3 is TGTGCCAGCAGCCCGACTAGCGGGGGGGCAGAAGGGGAGCTGTTTTTT. Translating gives CASSPTSGGAEGELFF. Using reference TRBV9 and TRBJ2-2 for the parts outside the CDR3, the full variable domain is DSGVTQTPKHLITATGQRVTLRCSPRSGDLSVYWYQQSLDQGLQFLIQYYNGEERAKGNILERFSAQQFPDLHSELNLSSLELGDSALYFCASSPTSGGAEGELFFGEGSRLTVL.

The rearrangement links TRBV20-1 to TRBJ2-1, with TRBD2 matching 7 bases. Germline V lookup: CDR1 DFQATT, CDR2 SNEGSKA (reference sequence). The CDR3 sequence is 16 residues long. V trimming: 1 base; J trimming: 0 bases; junction bases outside the gene matches: 6. The CDR3 DNA follows: TGCAGTGCTAGAGTCAGCGGGATGAGCTCCTACAATGAGCAGTTCTTC. As protein: CSARVSGMSSYNEQFF.

The chain carries TRBV27 and TRBJ1-1; TRBD1 agrees at 8 bases. CDR3 length: 14 amino acids. Germline V gene sequence: CDR1 MNHEY, CDR2 SMNVEV (reference sequence). V lost 9 bases and J lost 1; bases outside the gene matches: 7. CDR3 residues: CASRQGLANTEAFF. CDR3 coding DNA: TGTGCCAGTCGACAGGGGCTGGCGAACACTGAAGCTTTCTTT.

The chain recombines TRBV6-5 with TRBJ1-4, with TRBD1 identical over 10 bases. The CDR3 is 16 amino acids. Trimming at V came to 4 bases and at J to 3 bases, leaving 5 bases not matched to a gene. Germline CDR1 MNHEY, CDR2 SVGAGI. The CDR3 bases are TGTGCCAGCAGTTGGGGACAGGGGAGGGCTAATGAAAAACTGTTTTTT. This codes for CASSWGQGRANEKLFF.

This rearrangement joins TRBV6-1 to TRBJ1-1, with D uncertain. The CDR3 covers 11 residues. The ends were cut back, 7 bases at V and 4 bases at J, with 7 bases in the middle. Germline values: CDR1 MNHNS, CDR2 SASEGT. The CDR3 DNA follows: TGTGCCAGCAACCCGCTCACTGAAGCTTTCTTT. Residues: CASNPLTEAFF.

This chain links TRBV20-1 with TRBJ1-4, with a tentative D call TRBD1 (5 bases). V was shortened by 5 bases and J by 3 bases, with 16 bases between the two germline ends. Per germline, CDR1 DFQATT and CDR2 SNEGSKA (reference sequence). This CDR3 comprises 15 residues. The CDR3 spells CSALGARGANEKLFF. The DNA of the CDR3 is TGCAGTGCTCTAGGGGCGCGGGGGGCTAATGAAAAACTGTTTTTT.

As for this clonotype: One end of the junction is discordant with germline, which a read error may explain. The genes are TRBV7-9 and TRBJ2-7, with a possible D match to TRBD1 (5 bases). The germline CDR1 and CDR2 sequences are SEHNR and FQNEAQ (reference sequence). This CDR3 is 13 amino acids long. The CDR3 DNA is TGTGTCAGCAGCCAAATACAGGTCTACGAGCAGTACTTC. It yields the protein CVSSQIQVYEQYF. The full variable domain, in which reference TRBV7-9 and TRBJ2-7 provide the parts outside the CDR3, is DTGVSQNPRHKITKRGQNVTFRCDPISEHNRLYWYRQTLGQGPEFLTYFQNEAQLEKSRLLSDRFSAERPKGSFSTLEIQRTEQGDSAMYLCVSSQIQVYEQYFGPGTRLTVT.

There are a few counts of this clonotype. The chain joins TRBV3-1 to TRBJ2-7; 7 nucleotides match TRBD1. The CDR3 has 16 amino acids. Germline V gives CDR1 LGHDT, CDR2 YNNKEL (reference sequence). The trim removed 4 bases at V and 0 bases at J, leaving 9 bases unmatched. CDR3 DNA: TGTGCCAGCAGCCGGGCTAAATGGACAGGCTCCTACGAGCAGTACTTC. Its protein is CASSRAKWTGSYEQYF.

On this clonotype itself: A much larger clonotype is one base distant, so this may be a read error. The rearrangement links TRBV29-1 to TRBJ2-2; D may be TRBD1 or TRBD2 (5 bases each). Germline CDR1 and CDR2: SQVTM and ANQGSEA. The CDR3 totals 13 residues. V shed 6 bases and J shed 7 bases, with 15 bases lying between them. CDR3 in amino acids: CSVGATVVGELFF. The CDR3 DNA follows: TGCAGCGTCGGGGCTACGGTGGTCGGGGAGCTGTTTTTT.

This clonotype turned up a few times. This chain uses TRBV20-1 with TRBJ2-5, with D perhaps being TRBD1 or TRBD2 (5 bases each). Germline loops: CDR1 DFQATT, CDR2 SNEGSKA (reference sequence). CDR3 length: 15 residues. Trimming removed 0 bases from V and 3 bases from J, with 14 bases in between. The CDR3 DNA sequence: TGCAGTGCTAGAGATCGGGACGGCTTTGAAGAGACCCAGTACTTC. Protein sequence: CSARDRDGFEETQYF.

J is TRBJ1-1 and V is TRBV10-2; weak D call: TRBD1 (6 bases). Germline loops: CDR1 WSHSY, CDR2 SAAADI. V was shortened by 2 bases and J by 0 bases, with 13 bases between the two germline ends. The CDR3 has 16 residues. CDR3 in amino acids: CASSELLTGMNTEAFF. Written as DNA, the CDR3 is TGCGCCAGCAGTGAGCTACTCACAGGGATGAACACTGAAGCTTTCTTT.

V and J are TRBV12-3 or TRBV12-4 and TRBJ2-2, with D uncertain. V was pared by 7 bases and J by 6 bases, with 12 bases between. The CDR3 spans 13 residues. In DNA, the CDR3 is TGTGCCAGCACCTTGTCTGAGGCCGGGGAGCTGTTTTTT. It yields the protein CASTLSEAGELFF.

The CDR3 bases are TGCGCCAGCAGCCAAGCCAGCCAAGGGACCCAGTTCTTC. Translating gives CASSQASQGTQFF. The chain is built from TRBV4-1 and TRBJ2-1; D possibly uses TRBD1 or TRBD2 (5 bases each). Germline-derived CDR1 and CDR2 are MGHRA and YSYEKL. This CDR3 has 13 residues. V gave up 1 base and J gave up 13 bases, with 14 bases separating them.

The chain carries TRBV20-1 and TRBJ2-1; D is ambiguous. Per the germline V gene, CDR1 is DFQATT and CDR2 is SNEGSKA (reference sequence). Deletions cut 4 bases from V and 8 bases from J, with 15 bases between. The CDR3 consists of 13 residues. CDR3 bases: TGCAGTGCTACTACTGGTTCCAGCGATGAGCAGTTCTTC. It specifies CSATTGSSDEQFF.

This clonotype was seen a handful of times. The rearrangement links TRBV6-1 to TRBJ1-1; no clear D. From germline, CDR1 is MNHNS and CDR2 SASEGT. This CDR3 spans 13 amino acids. The V end was cut by 2 bases, the J end by 1 base, with 5 bases between. Here the CDR3 DNA reads TGTGCCAGCAGTGAATGGGGGAACACTGAAGCTTTCTTT. Translation gives CASSEWGNTEAFF.

The rearrangement uses TRBV4-3 and TRBJ1-5; possibly TRBD1 for D (5 bases). This CDR3 has 14 amino acids. V was trimmed by 0 bases and J by 7 bases, leaving 10 bases between them. Germline V lookup: CDR1 LGHNA, CDR2 YSLEER. The CDR3 coding sequence is TGCGCCAGCAGCCAAGAGGAGGGGTTACAGCCCCAGCATTTT. It specifies CASSQEEGLQPQHF.

This chain connects TRBV10-3 to TRBJ1-6; 7 bases agree with TRBD1. Germline V CDR1 and CDR2: ENHRY, SYGVKD. V shed 6 bases and J 7 bases; nucleotides not matched to a gene: 12. CDR3 length: 16 residues. CDR3 bases: TGTGCCATCAGCGCAACAGGGGCCGGGGGAAATTCACCCCTCCACTTT. It translates to CAISATGAGGNSPLHF.